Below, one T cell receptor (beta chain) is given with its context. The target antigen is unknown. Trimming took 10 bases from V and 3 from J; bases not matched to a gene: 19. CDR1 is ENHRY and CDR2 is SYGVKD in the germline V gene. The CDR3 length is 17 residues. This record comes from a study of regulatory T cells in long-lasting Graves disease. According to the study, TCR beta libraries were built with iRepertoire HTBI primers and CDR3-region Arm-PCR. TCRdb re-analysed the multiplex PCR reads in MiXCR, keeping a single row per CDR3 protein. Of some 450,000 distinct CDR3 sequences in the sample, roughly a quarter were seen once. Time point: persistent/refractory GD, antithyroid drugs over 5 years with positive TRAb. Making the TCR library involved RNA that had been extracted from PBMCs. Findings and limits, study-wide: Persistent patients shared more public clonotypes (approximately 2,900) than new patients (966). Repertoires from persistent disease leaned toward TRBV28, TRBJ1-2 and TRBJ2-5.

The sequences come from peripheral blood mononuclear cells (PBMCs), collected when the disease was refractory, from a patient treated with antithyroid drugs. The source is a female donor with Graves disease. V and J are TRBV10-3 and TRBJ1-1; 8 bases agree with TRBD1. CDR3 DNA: TGTGCCAACAGGGGCAGGGGGCGCAATATAAGGGACACTGAAGCTTTCTTT. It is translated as CANRGRGRNIRDTEAFF.